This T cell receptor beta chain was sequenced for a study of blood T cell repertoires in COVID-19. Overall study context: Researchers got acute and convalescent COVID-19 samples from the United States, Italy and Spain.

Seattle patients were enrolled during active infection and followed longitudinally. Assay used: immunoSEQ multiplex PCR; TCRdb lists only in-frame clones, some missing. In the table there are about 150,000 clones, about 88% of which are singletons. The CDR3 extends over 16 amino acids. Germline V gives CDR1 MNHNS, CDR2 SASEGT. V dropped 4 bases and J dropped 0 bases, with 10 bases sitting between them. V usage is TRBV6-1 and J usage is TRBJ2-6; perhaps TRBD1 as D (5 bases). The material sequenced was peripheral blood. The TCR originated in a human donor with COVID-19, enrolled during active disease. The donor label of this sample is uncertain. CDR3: CASSVGRVSGANVLTF. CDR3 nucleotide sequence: TGTGCCAGCAGTGTCGGCAGGGTCTCTGGGGCCAACGTCCTGACTTTC.